This TCR beta chain was sequenced in a study of cytomegalovirus exposure and HLA in healthy donors. Study as a whole: A data release that came early held roughly 80 million unique TCRs from HLA-typed donors.

With 60 Vbeta and 13 Jbeta primers, the PCR was carried out. Sequencing was performed with immunoSEQ multiplex PCR; in TCRdb, only in-frame clones are kept and a portion is missing. Here the sample table reports just over 80,000 clones. Study findings and constraints: In a later analysis, across HLA loci, associated TCR counts were highest for DRB1, lowest for HLA-C. Of the V segments, some could not be distinguished, including TRBV6-2 and TRBV6-3, and were excluded. Confirmation was obtained in vitro that a few CMV-associated chains are specific for CMV antigens.

CDR1 and CDR2 (germline): MNHNS, SASEGT. The length of the CDR3 is 16 residues. With respect to this clone: Its cognate antigen is unknown. The junction departs from the called germline gene at one end, perhaps through a read error.

The sequence derives from a woman younger than 45 in good health and CMV-seronegative. This chain joins TRBV6-1 and TRBJ2-1, with a possible D match to TRBD2 (5 bases). Sequenced input: PBMCs. The CDR3 is CASSGARAGSDNEQFF. As DNA, the CDR3 is TGTGCCAGCAGTGGGGCGCGGGCGGGCTCCGACAATGAGCAGTTCTTC.